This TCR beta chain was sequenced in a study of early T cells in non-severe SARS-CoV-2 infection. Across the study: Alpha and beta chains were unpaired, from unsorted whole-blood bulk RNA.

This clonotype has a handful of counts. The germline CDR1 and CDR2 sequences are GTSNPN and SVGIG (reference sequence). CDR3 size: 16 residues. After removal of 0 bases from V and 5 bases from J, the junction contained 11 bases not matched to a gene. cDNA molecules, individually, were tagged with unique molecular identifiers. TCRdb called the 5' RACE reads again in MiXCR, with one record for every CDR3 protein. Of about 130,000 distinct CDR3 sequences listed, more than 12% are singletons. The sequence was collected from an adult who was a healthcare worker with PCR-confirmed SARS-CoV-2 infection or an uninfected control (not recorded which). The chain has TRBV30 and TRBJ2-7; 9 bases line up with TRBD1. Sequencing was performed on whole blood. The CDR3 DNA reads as TGTGCCTGGAGTGTAAGGGGGGGGACAGGGAGGAACGAGCAGTACTTC. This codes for CAWSVRGGTGRNEQYF.